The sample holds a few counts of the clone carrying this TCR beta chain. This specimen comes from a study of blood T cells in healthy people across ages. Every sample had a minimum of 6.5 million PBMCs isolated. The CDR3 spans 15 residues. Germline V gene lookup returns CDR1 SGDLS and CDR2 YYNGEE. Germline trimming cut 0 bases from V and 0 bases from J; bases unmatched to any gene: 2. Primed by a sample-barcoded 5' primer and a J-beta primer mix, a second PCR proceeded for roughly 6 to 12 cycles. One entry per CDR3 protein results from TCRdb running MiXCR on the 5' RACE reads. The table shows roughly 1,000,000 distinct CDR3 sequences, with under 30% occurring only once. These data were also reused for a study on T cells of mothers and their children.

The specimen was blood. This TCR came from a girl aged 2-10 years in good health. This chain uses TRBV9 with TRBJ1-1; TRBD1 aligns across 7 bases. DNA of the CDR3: TGTGCCAGCAGCGTAGTTGGGACAGTGAACACTGAAGCTTTCTTT. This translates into CASSVVGTVNTEAFF.